The sequence of this TCR beta chain was determined in a study of Ad26.COV2.S vaccination and SARS-CoV-2 variants. The CDR3 has 14 residues. The V end was cut by 2 bases, the J end by 7 bases, with 15 bases between. The germline gives CDR1 WSHSY, CDR2 SAAADI. Treatment described: around 19 received Ad26.COV2.S at low or high dose, single or two shots; about 5 received placebo; per-sample allocation not given. Each sample was drawn 63 days after the first injection (of vaccine or placebo). This table comes from immunoSEQ multiplex PCR, and its TCRdb copy is limited to in-frame clones, with some not included. The table has about 400,000 clones, approximately 92% seen once.

This sample comprised peripheral blood, obtained in a trial of Ad26.COV2.S vaccine versus placebo. This chain links TRBV10-2 with TRBJ2-7; D gene uncertain. This TCR was recovered from a person aged 18-60 years who received the Ad26.COV2.S COVID-19 vaccine or a placebo. CDR3 in DNA: TGCGCCAGCAGTGAGGAGGCGGCCGTCCAGGAGCAGTACTTC. This codes for CASSEEAAVQEQYF.